The T cell receptor (beta chain) under discussion was sequenced for a study of regulatory dendritic cells for organ transplantation. Trimming took 5 bases from V and 7 from J, leaving 13 bases between them. The germline V gene encodes CDR1 SGDLS and CDR2 YYNGEE. This CDR3 comprises 13 residues. With regard to this clone: Antigen: not known.

Allogeneic regulatory or mature dendritic cells were co-cultured for 5 days with CFSE-labeled sorted T cells at 1:10. The data were produced by immunoSEQ multiplex PCR, yet TCRdb's version contains in-frame clones alone and is incomplete. The repertoire holds about 12,000 clones, with roughly 79% as singletons. Sequencing was performed on naive CD8+ T cells from blood cultured with regulatory dendritic cells. As to subset: CD45RA+ naive T cells. This chain uses TRBV9 with TRBJ2-1, with D possibly being TRBD1 (5 bases). The TCR comes from a human donor in good health. CDR3 DNA: TGTGCCAGCAGTTCCTCAAGGGGTAATGAGCAGTTCTTC. This sequence encodes CASSSSRGNEQFF.